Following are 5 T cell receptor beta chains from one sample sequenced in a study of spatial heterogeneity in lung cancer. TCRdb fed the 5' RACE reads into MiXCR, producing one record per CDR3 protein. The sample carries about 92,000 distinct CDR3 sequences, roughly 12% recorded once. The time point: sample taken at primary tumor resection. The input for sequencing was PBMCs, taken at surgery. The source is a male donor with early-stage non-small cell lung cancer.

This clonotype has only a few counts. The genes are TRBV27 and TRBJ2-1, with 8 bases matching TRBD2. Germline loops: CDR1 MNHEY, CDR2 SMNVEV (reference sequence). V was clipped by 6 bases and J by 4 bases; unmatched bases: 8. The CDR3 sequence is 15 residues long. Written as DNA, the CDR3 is TGTGCCAGCAGCCTTACTAGCGGAGAGTACAATGAGCAGTTCTTC. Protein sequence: CASSLTSGEYNEQFF.

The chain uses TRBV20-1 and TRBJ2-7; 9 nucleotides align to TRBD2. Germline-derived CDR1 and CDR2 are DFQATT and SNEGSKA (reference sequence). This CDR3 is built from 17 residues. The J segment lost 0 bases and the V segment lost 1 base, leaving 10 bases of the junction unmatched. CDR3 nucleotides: TGCAGTGCTAGAGTTCCCCTACTAGCGGGCCTCTCCTACGAGCAGTACTTC. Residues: CSARVPLLAGLSYEQYF.

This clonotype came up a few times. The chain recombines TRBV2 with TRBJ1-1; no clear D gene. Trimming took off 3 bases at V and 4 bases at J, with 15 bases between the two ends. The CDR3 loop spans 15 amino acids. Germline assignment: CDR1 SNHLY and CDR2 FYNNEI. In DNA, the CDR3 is TGTGCCAGCAGTGACCAGACCTCGGGGATCACTGAAGCTTTCTTT. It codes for CASSDQTSGITEAFF. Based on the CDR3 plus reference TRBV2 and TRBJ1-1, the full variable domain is EPEVTQTPSHQVTQMGQEVILRCVPISNHLYFYWYRQILGQKVEFLVSFYNNEISEKSEIFDDQFSVERPDGSNFTLKIRSTKLEDSAMYFCASSDQTSGITEAFFGQGTRLTVV.

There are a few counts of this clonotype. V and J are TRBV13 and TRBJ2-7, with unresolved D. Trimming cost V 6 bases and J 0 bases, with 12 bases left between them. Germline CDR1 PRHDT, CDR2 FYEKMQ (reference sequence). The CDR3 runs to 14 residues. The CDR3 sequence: CASSTSRSSYEQYF. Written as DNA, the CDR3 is TGTGCCAGCAGTACGTCCAGGAGCTCCTACGAGCAGTACTTC.

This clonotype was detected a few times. CDR3 amino acids: CSVTQGLSSTDTQYF. CDR3 DNA sequence: TGCAGTGTTACCCAGGGACTATCTAGCACAGATACGCAGTATTTT. This chain uses TRBV20-1 with TRBJ2-3; 7 bases match TRBD2. The CDR3 spans 15 residues. Germline lookup yields CDR1 DFQATT and CDR2 SNEGSKA (reference sequence). The junction had 10 bases not matched to a gene; V was cut back by 7 bases and J by 0 bases.